This T cell receptor beta chain is from a study of T-cell reconstitution after alpha-beta-depleted transplantation in children. The TCRbeta library incorporated unique molecular identifiers. Via MiXCR, TCRdb re-called the PCR reads, giving one row per CDR3 protein. The repertoire has about 610,000 distinct CDR3 sequences, more than 9% of them found once; the top ten carry roughly 4%. From germline, CDR1 is SEHNR and CDR2 FQNEAQ (reference sequence). The ends were cut back, 3 bases at V and 8 bases at J, with 17 bases in the middle. The CDR3 is made up of 15 amino acids. The source material was PBMCs from the stem cell graft donor, sampled from the stem cell graft. The sequence was obtained from a human donor who donated a stem cell graft to a child with acute myeloid leukemia. This chain links TRBV7-9 with TRBJ2-1, with D possibly matching TRBD1 (6 bases). The CDR3: CASSFGQGFSDEQFF. The DNA of the CDR3 is TGTGCCAGCAGCTTCGGGCAGGGGTTTTCGGATGAGCAGTTCTTC. Full variable domain (missing parts from reference TRBV7-9 and TRBJ2-1): DTGVSQNPRHKITKRGQNVTFRCDPISEHNRLYWYRQTLGQGPEFLTYFQNEAQLEKSRLLSDRFSAERPKGSFSTLEIQRTEQGDSAMYLCASSFGQGFSDEQFFGPGTRLTVL.